A selection of T cell receptor beta chains follows, all from one sample in a study of OX40 agonist ivuxolimab in advanced cancers. The protocol was immunoSEQ multiplex PCR, while the TCRdb copy is restricted to in-frame clones and leaves out a portion. The table records about 61,000 clones, 86% of them present only once. Sequenced material: CD4+ or CD8+ T cells sorted from blood, taken in a trial of the OX40 agonist ivuxolimab. The receptors were gathered from an adult with an advanced solid tumor such as melanoma, head and neck, liver or kidney cancer. The CDR3 runs from the conserved cysteine through the conserved F or W. Each record gives: clone size, D gene, V gene, J gene, CDR3 DNA, CDR3 protein. A D gene is named only where the DNA matches it firmly. Not every row has a clone size; where given, it reads once, few, many or a size class.

few	NA	TRBV9	TRBJ1-1	TGTGCCAGCAGCGTAAAAGCCGGTTATGGGAGGGACACTGAAGCTTTCTTT	CASSVKAGYGRDTEAFF
NA	TRBD1	TRBV9	TRBJ1-2	TGTGCCAGCAGCGCCCTTCCGGGACAGGGGGTAGATGGCTACACCTTC	CASSALPGQGVDGYTF
NA	NA	TRBV9	TRBJ1-6	TGTGCCAGCAGCGCCACATCCGGGGACCCCCTCCACTTT	CASSATSGDPLHF
NA	NA	TRBV5-1	TRBJ2-3	TGCGCCAGCAGCTTGGCCGGTAGCTCTGATACGCAGTATTTT	CASSLAGSSDTQYF
NA	NA	TRBV6-4	TRBJ1-2	TGTGCCAGCAGTGAGCTGGGGGGTTATGGCTACACCTTC	CASSELGGYGYTF
NA	NA	TRBV2	TRBJ1-3	TGTGCCAGCAGTGGGCAGGGCGTAAACACCATATATTTT	CASSGQGVNTIYF
NA	TRBD2	TRBV28	TRBJ2-1	TGTGCCAGCAGTTTAAGGGGCAGGGGAGCTAGCGGGTTCTACAATGAGCAGTTCTTC	CASSLRGRGASGFYNEQFF
once	TRBD1	TRBV7-8	TRBJ1-2	TGTGCCAGCAGCTTACAGGGGGCGGGCAACTATGGCTACACCTTC	CASSLQGAGNYGYTF
NA	TRBD1	TRBV15	TRBJ1-6	TGTGCCACCAGCAGAGATGGGGGCACAGGGGTCTATAATTCACCCCTCCACTTT	CATSRDGGTGVYNSPLHF
NA	TRBD1	TRBV7-6	TRBJ2-1	TGTGCCAGCAGCTCGGGACAGGGGGTAAATGAGCAGTTCTTC	CASSSGQGVNEQFF
NA	TRBD2	TRBV28	TRBJ2-2	TGTGCCAGCAGCCACACTAGCGGGACCGGGGAGCTGTTTTTT	CASSHTSGTGELFF
NA	TRBD1	TRBV28	TRBJ2-1	TGTGCCAGCAGCAATACAGGGGGGTACAATGAGCAGTTCTTC	CASSNTGGYNEQFF
NA	TRBD2	TRBV28	TRBJ2-2	TGTGCCAGCAGTTTATTACTAGCGGGACCCGGGGAGCTGTTTTTT	CASSLLLAGPGELFF
once	NA	TRBV30	TRBJ1-2	TGTGCCTTCGCGACAGGTCCAAACTATGGCTACACCTTC	CAFATGPNYGYTF
NA	NA	TRBV18	TRBJ1-4	TGTGCCAGCTCACCACTGTCTGAGGAAAAACTGTTTTTT	CASSPLSEEKLFF
NA	NA	TRBV7-8	TRBJ2-7	TGTGCCAGCAGCACAGAATCTACTAGGGACGAGCAGTACTTC	CASSTESTRDEQYF
NA	NA	TRBV7-2	TRBJ2-1	TGTGCCAGCAGCTTCCAGGGGGGAGACAATGAGCAGTTCTTC	CASSFQGGDNEQFF